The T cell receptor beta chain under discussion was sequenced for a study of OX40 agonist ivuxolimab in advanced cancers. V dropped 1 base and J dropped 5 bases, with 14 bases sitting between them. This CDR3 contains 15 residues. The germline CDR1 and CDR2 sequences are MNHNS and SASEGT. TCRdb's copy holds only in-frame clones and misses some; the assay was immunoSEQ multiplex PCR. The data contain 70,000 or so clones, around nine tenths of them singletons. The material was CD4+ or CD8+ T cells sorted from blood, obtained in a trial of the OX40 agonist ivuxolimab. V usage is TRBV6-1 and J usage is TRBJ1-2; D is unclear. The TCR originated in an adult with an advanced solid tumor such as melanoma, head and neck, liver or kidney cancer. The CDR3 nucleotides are TGTGCCAGCAGTGAAGGATCGGGTATTGTTTATGGCTACACCTTC. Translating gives CASSEGSGIVYGYTF.